Here is one T cell receptor (beta chain) with its context. This CDR3 region has 14 residues. Germline loops: CDR1 KGHSH, CDR2 LQKENI. Unmatched junction bases numbered 2, after V lost 0 bases and J lost 3 bases. The record originates from a study of control samples from healthy donors and cancer patients. Sequencing was performed with immunoSEQ multiplex PCR; in TCRdb, only in-frame clones are kept and a portion is missing. Altogether 84,000 or so clones are present, 84% being singletons, with the ten largest covering about 9.9%. Source material: PBMCs. This chain connects TRBV18 to TRBJ2-7; TRBD1 agrees at 7 bases. This TCR was sampled from a man aged 60 to 75 with head and neck cancer. CDR3 DNA sequence: TGTGCCAGCTCACCACCGGGACAGAGCTACGAGCAGTACTTC. Protein product: CASSPPGQSYEQYF.